Below, 20 T cell receptor beta chains from the same sample are listed, as sequenced in a study of patients and donors after allogeneic stem cell transplantation. One entry per CDR3 protein, called by TCRdb with MiXCR from the RT-PCR reads. The sample consists of roughly 960,000 distinct CDR3 sequences, roughly 18% of them appearing once. Source material: blood, either unsorted or a sorted T cell fraction (not recorded which). The receptors here all came from a human donor who was either an allogeneic HSCT recipient or a stem cell or donor lymphocyte infusion donor (not recorded which). It is not recorded whose cells these are; they may come from a transplant donor.

The V and J genes are TRBV19 and TRBJ2-2, with D tentatively TRBD2 (5 bases). V was cut by 3 bases and J by 1 base, with 9 bases left in between. CDR3 length: 15 amino acids. The germline V gene has CDR1 LNHDA and CDR2 SQIVND (reference sequence). Written as DNA, the CDR3 is TGTGCCAGTAGTATGATTCGGGGGAACACCGGGGAGCTGTTTTTT. Translation: CASSMIRGNTGELFF. Filled out from reference TRBV19 and TRBJ2-2, the complete variable domain reads DGGITQSPKYLFRKEGQNVTLSCEQNLNHDAMYWYRQDPGQGLRLIYYSQIVNDFQKGDIAEGYSVSREKKESFPLTVTSAQKNPTAFYLCASSMIRGNTGELFFGEGSRLTVL.

This clonotype was seen only a few times. The rearrangement joins TRBV15 to TRBJ2-6; 7 bases are a match to TRBD1. V dropped 3 bases and J dropped 2; count of bases not matched to a gene: 1. CDR1 and CDR2 from the germline V gene are LNHNV and YYDKDF (reference sequence). The CDR3 totals 15 residues. CDR3 loop: CATSSDRAGANVLTF. CDR3 DNA sequence: TGTGCCACCAGCAGTGACAGGGCTGGGGCCAACGTCCTGACTTTC. Supplemented by reference TRBV15 and TRBJ2-6, the full variable domain reads DAMVIQNPRYQVTQFGKPVTLSCSQTLNHNVMYWYQQKSSQAPKLLFHYYDKDFNNEADTPDNFQSRRPNTSFCFLDIRSPGLGDTAMYLCATSSDRAGANVLTFGAGSRLTVL.

This clonotype was seen a handful of times. The chain couples TRBV18 to TRBJ2-5; 10 bases map to TRBD2. The length of the CDR3 is 15 residues. CDR1 is KGHSH, CDR2 LQKENI, per germline. Germline trimming cut 0 bases from V and 4 bases from J; bases unmatched to any gene: 2. CDR3 bases: TGTGCCAGCTCACCACCGGGACTAGCGATAGAGACCCAGTACTTC. It translates to CASSPPGLAIETQYF.

This clonotype was seen only a few times. The chain is built from TRBV4-3 and TRBJ1-6; 9 bases agree with TRBD1. The CDR3 consists of 17 residues. Germline CDR1 and CDR2: LGHNA and YSLEER. J was trimmed by 10 bases and V by 0 bases; bases with no gene match: 10. CDR3 nucleotides: TGCGCCAGCAGCCAAGATAGGAACAGGGGGCTATTCTCACCCCTCCACTTT. Amino acids: CASSQDRNRGLFSPLHF.

The genes are TRBV7-8 and TRBJ2-3, with D perhaps matching TRBD2 (7 bases). Germline V gives CDR1 SGHVS, CDR2 FQNEAQ. The germline V and J ends were trimmed by 4 bases and 0 bases, with 20 bases remaining between them. The CDR3 runs to 18 residues. CDR3 region: CASSSTWGGGISTDTQYF. The CDR3 DNA reads as TGTGCCAGCAGCTCGACCTGGGGGGGCGGTATAAGCACAGATACGCAGTATTTT.

The chain couples TRBV5-1 to TRBJ2-6; D is perhaps TRBD2 (6 bases). The CDR3 runs 14 residues. The V and J ends lost 5 bases and 2 bases respectively, with 8 bases between them. The V gene's germline CDR1 is SGHRS and CDR2 YFSETQ. The CDR3 nucleotides read TGCGCCAGCAGGGCGGGGACTGGGGCCAACGTCCTGACTTTC. This translates into CASRAGTGANVLTF. The entire variable domain, with the rest obtained from reference TRBV5-1 and TRBJ2-6, is as follows: KAGVTQTPRYLIKTRGQQVTLSCSPISGHRSVSWYQQTPGQGLQFLFEYFSETQRNKGNFPGRFSGRQFSNSRSEMNVSTLELGDSALYLCASRAGTGANVLTFGAGSRLTVL.

V and J are TRBV20-1 and TRBJ1-2, with D maybe TRBD1 (5 bases). The V gene's germline CDR1 is DFQATT and CDR2 SNEGSKA (reference sequence). This CDR3 has 11 residues. V lost 2 bases and J lost 8, with 9 bases in between. In DNA form, the CDR3 reads TGCAGTGCTAGAATAGGGGTAGGCTACACCTTC. Its protein product is CSARIGVGYTF.

This clonotype showed up many times. A much larger clone lies one base from this, so it may be a read error. This chain joins TRBV7-9 and TRBJ2-7; D ambiguous. Trimming removed 4 bases at V and 3 bases at J, with 4 bases between. In germline, CDR1 is SEHNR, CDR2 FQNEAQ (reference sequence). The CDR3 spans 11 residues. In DNA, the CDR3 is TGTGCCAGCAGCTCCTACTACGAGCAGTACTTC. It encodes CASSSYYEQYF.

This rearrangement joins TRBV7-9 to TRBJ2-3; 10 positions match TRBD1. V shed 5 bases and J 6 bases; nucleotides not matched to a gene: 11. CDR1 and CDR2 from the germline V gene are SEHNR and FQNEAQ (reference sequence). The CDR3 covers 16 residues. CDR3 nucleotides: TGTGCCAGCAGCCCTTACTGGGACAGGGGAGCGGATACGCAGTATTTT. Protein sequence: CASSPYWDRGADTQYF.

This clonotype has only a few counts. The rearrangement uses TRBV6-2 or TRBV6-3 and TRBJ2-7; TRBD2 agrees at 14 bases. V gave up 2 bases and J gave up 4 bases; unmatched junction bases: 1. The CDR3 length is 15 residues. Germline V gene sequence: CDR1 MNHEY, CDR2 SVGEGT. In nucleotides, the CDR3 is TGTGCCAGCAGTTACGGACTAGCGGGAGGTTACGAGCAGTACTTC. Translation: CASSYGLAGGYEQYF.

This clonotype turned up a few times. The junction departs from germline at one end; a sequencing error may be responsible. This sequence joins TRBV20-1 and TRBJ2-5; no clear D. Germline V gene data show CDR1 as DFQATT and CDR2 as SNEGSKA (reference sequence). The CDR3 sequence is 13 residues long. In DNA, the CDR3 is TGCAGTGCCGAGACCCCTGACGTGGAGACCCAGTATTTC. This translates into CSAETPDVETQYF.

The chain links TRBV20-1 to TRBJ1-5, with TRBD1 matching over 9 bases. Trimming removed 4 bases from V and 1 base from J; junction bases left unmatched: 8. This CDR3 region has 16 residues. The germline CDR1 and CDR2 sequences are DFQATT and SNEGSKA (reference sequence). CDR3 sequence: CSATQPGTGSNQPQHF. DNA of the CDR3: TGCAGTGCTACCCAACCCGGGACAGGGAGCAATCAGCCCCAGCATTTT.

V gene TRBV29-1 combines with J gene TRBJ2-7, with a possible D match to TRBD1 (6 bases). V was clipped by 4 bases and J by 5 bases, with 9 bases between them. The CDR3 sequence is 11 residues long. Germline V gene lookup returns CDR1 SQVTM and CDR2 ANQGSEA. The CDR3 bases are TGCAGCGTTGGAGGACAGAACGAGCAGTACTTC. Residues: CSVGGQNEQYF.

This clonotype was detected only a few times. The chain uses TRBV29-1 and TRBJ2-3; D is ambiguous. With 0 bases removed from V and 14 bases from J, the gap between germline ends came to 15 bases. The CDR3 has 12 residues. Germline values: CDR1 SQVTM, CDR2 ANQGSEA. The CDR3 bases are TGCAGCGTTGAAGATGGGGTCTGGTCGGGGTATTTT. It specifies CSVEDGVWSGYF.

This clonotype was detected only a few times. The chain is built from TRBV9 and TRBJ2-7; TRBD1 might be the D (8 bases). The germline CDR1 and CDR2 sequences are SGDLS and YYNGEE. V dropped 0 bases and J dropped 6 bases, with 13 bases sitting between them. The CDR3 has 14 amino acids. CDR3 in amino acids: CASSVAQGGVEQYF. For the CDR3, the DNA is TGTGCCAGCAGCGTAGCACAGGGGGGGGTCGAGCAGTACTTC.

The chain joins TRBV12-3 or TRBV12-4 to TRBJ1-1, with a tentative D call TRBD1 (5 bases). The germline V and J ends were trimmed by 2 bases and 8 bases, with 12 bases remaining between them. This CDR3 comprises 13 residues. The CDR3 reads CASSLLRGIEAFF. The CDR3, as DNA: TGTGCCAGCAGTTTATTGAGGGGTATAGAAGCTTTCTTT.

The chain combines TRBV5-6 with TRBJ2-2, with TRBD1 matching over 8 bases. In germline, CDR1 is SGHDT, CDR2 YYEEEE. The CDR3 contains 15 residues. Unmatched junction bases numbered 7, after V lost 4 bases and J lost 5 bases. CDR3: CASSPRTGLTGELFF. CDR3 DNA sequence: TGTGCCAGCAGCCCCCGGACAGGGCTAACCGGGGAGCTGTTTTTT.

CDR3: CASSFMASGGETQYF. In nucleotides, the CDR3 is TGTGCCAGCAGTTTTATGGCGAGCGGCGGCGAGACCCAGTACTTC. The gene calls are TRBV27 and TRBJ2-5; D possibly corresponds to TRBD2 (5 bases). Germline V gene lookup returns CDR1 MNHEY and CDR2 SMNVEV (reference sequence). The CDR3 consists of 15 residues. Trimming left V 3 bases short and J 5 bases short, with 16 bases between.

The chain's CDR3 is CAWRQGGFEAFF. CDR3 coding DNA: TGTGCCTGGAGACAGGGGGGCTTTGAAGCTTTCTTT. V is TRBV30 and J is TRBJ1-1, with TRBD1 matching over 8 bases. Germline V lookup: CDR1 GTSNPN, CDR2 SVGIG (reference sequence). This CDR3 is built from 12 residues. The ends lost 3 bases at V and 7 bases at J; junction bases unmatched: 4.

J is TRBJ2-1 and V is TRBV19, with D possibly called TRBD1 or TRBD2 (5 bases each). CDR1 is LNHDA, CDR2 SQIVND, per germline (reference sequence). Deletions cut 4 bases from V and 3 bases from J, with 16 bases between. The CDR3 has 16 amino acids. CDR3: CASSRSGGLLYNEQFF. The CDR3 nucleotides are TGTGCCAGTAGTAGGAGTGGGGGATTGCTCTACAATGAGCAGTTCTTC.